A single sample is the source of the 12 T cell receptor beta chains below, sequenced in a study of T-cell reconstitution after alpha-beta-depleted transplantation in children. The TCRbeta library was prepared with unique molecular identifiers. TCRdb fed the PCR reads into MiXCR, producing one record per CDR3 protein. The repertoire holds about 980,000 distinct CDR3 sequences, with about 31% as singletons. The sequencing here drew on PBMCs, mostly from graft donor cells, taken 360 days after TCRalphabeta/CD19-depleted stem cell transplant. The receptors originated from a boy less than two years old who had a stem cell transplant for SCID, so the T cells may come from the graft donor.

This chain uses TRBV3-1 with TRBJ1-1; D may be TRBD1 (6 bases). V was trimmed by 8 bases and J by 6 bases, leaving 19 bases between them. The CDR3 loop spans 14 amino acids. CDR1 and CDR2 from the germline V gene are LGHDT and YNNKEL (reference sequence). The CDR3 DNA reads TGTGCCAGCGGCCTACAGGGCCATGGGGCTGAAGCTTTCTTT. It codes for CASGLQGHGAEAFF.

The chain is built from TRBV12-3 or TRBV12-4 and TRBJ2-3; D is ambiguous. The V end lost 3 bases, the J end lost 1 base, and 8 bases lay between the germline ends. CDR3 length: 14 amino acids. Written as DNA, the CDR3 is TGTGCCAGCAGTTTCTTCTCCCGCACAGATACGCAGTATTTT. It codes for CASSFFSRTDTQYF.

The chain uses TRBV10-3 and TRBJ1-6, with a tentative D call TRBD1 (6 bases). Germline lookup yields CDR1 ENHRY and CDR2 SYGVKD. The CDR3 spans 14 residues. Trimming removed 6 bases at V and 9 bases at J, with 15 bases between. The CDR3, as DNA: TGTGCCATCAGCGAAACCGGACAGACTTCACCCCTCCACTTT. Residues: CAISETGQTSPLHF.

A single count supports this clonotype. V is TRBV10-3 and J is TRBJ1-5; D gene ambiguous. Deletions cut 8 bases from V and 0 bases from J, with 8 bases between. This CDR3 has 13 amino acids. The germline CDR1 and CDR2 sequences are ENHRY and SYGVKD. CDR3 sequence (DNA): TGTGCCATCGGACCACGTAGCAATCAGCCCCAGCATTTT. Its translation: CAIGPRSNQPQHF.

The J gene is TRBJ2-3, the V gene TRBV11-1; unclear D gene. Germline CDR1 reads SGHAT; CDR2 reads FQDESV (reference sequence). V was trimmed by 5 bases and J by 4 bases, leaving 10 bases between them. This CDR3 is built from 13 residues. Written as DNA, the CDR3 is TGTGCCAGCAGCGCCCTTTTGGCAGATACGCAGTATTTT. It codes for CASSALLADTQYF.

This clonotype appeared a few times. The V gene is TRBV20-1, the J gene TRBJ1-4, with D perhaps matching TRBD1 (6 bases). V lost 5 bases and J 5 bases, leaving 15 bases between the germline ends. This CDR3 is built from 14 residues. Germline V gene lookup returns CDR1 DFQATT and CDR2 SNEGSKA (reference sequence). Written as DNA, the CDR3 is TGCAGTGCTTTATCCGGACAGATAAATGAAAAACTGTTTTTT. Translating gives CSALSGQINEKLFF.

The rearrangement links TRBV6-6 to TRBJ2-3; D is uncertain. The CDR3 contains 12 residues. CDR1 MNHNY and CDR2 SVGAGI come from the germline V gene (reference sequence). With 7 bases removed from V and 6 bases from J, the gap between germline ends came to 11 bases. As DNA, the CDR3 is TGTGCCAGCACTATAGATGGGGATACGCAGTATTTT. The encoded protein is CASTIDGDTQYF.

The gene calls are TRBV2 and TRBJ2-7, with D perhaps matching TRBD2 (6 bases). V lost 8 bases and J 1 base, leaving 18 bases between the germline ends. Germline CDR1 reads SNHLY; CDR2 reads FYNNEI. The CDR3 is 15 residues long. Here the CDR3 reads CASSLDREASYEQYF. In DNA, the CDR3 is TGTGCCAGCTCCCTGGATAGGGAGGCTTCCTACGAGCAGTACTTC. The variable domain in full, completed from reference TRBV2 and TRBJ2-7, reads EPEVTQTPSHQVTQMGQEVILRCVPISNHLYFYWYRQILGQKVEFLVSFYNNEISEKSEIFDDQFSVERPDGSNFTLKIRSTKLEDSAMYFCASSLDREASYEQYFGPGTRLTVT.

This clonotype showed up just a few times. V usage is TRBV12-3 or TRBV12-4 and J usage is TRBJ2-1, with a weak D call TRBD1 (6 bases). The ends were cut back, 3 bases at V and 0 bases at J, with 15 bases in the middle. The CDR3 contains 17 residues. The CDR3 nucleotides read TGTGCCAGCAGTTTGAGGCAGGGGTCGAGCTCCTACAATGAGCAGTTCTTC. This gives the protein CASSLRQGSSSYNEQFF.

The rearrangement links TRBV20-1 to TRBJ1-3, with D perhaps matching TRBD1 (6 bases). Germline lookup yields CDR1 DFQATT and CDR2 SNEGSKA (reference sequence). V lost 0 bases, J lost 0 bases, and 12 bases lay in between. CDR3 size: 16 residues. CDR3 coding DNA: TGCAGTGCTAGAGATATCCAGGGGTCCTCTGGAAACACCATATATTTT. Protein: CSARDIQGSSGNTIYF.

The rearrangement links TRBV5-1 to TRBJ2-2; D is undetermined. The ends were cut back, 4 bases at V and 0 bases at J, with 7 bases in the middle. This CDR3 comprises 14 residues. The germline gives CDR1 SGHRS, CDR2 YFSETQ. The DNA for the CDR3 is TGCGCCAGCAGCGCGTTCGCGAACACCGGGGAGCTGTTTTTT. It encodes CASSAFANTGELFF.

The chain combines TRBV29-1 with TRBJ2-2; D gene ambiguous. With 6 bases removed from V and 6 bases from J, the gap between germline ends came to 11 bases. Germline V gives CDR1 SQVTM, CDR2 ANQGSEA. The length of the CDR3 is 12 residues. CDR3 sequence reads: CSVPGGAGELFF. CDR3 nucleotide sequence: TGCAGCGTCCCCGGTGGGGCCGGGGAGCTGTTTTTT.